This TCR beta chain was identified during a study of blood T cell repertoires in COVID-19. TCRdb's copy holds only in-frame clones and misses some; the assay was immunoSEQ multiplex PCR. The sample lists 100,000 to 150,000 clones; roughly 87% were seen once. This CDR3 region has 15 residues. Trimming cost V 6 bases and J 9 bases; bases outside gene matches: 9. Germline V gene lookup returns CDR1 MDHEN and CDR2 SYDVKM. The sequenced sample was peripheral blood. This chain uses TRBV28 with TRBJ1-6, with 9 nucleotides matching TRBD1. The receptor was derived from an elderly woman with acute or convalescent COVID-19. As DNA, the CDR3 is TGTGCCAGCAGCAACCGGGACAGGGCGTTTTCACCCCTCCACTTT. This encodes CASSNRDRAFSPLHF. The complete variable domain, with remaining parts taken from reference TRBV28 and TRBJ1-6, reads DVKVTQSSRYLVKRTGEKVFLECVQDMDHENMFWYRQDPGLGLRLIYFSYDVKMKEKGDIPEGYSVSREKKERFSLILESASTNQTSMYLCASSNRDRAFSPLHFGNGTRLTVT.